This T cell receptor (beta chain) was profiled in a study of OX40 agonist ivuxolimab in advanced cancers. Study as a whole: Dosing consisted of intravenous ivuxolimab at 0.01 to 10 mg/kg every 2 weeks.

General study results and limits: Nonresponders included some who also had low normalized T-cell clonal expansion.

Looked up from germline, CDR1 is MNHEY and CDR2 is SMNVEV (reference sequence). V lost 7 bases, J lost 14 bases, and 7 bases stayed unmatched. This CDR3 spans 12 amino acids. Details on this clone: Antigen: not known.

It was autoimmune disease history or systemic immunosuppression that excluded patients. Profiling relied on immunoSEQ multiplex PCR, and the TCRdb table lists in-frame clones only, not all of them. The sample consists of 55,000 to 75,000 clones, 80% to 90% of them appearing once. The receptor was derived from an adult with an advanced solid tumor such as melanoma, head and neck, liver or kidney cancer. The material sequenced was CD4+ or CD8+ T cells sorted from blood, taken in a trial of the OX40 agonist ivuxolimab. The chain combines TRBV27 with TRBJ1-6; 8 bases agree with TRBD1. DNA for the CDR3: TGTGCCAGCAAGGACAGGGATATGGCCCTCCACTTT. Protein sequence: CASKDRDMALHF.